What follows are 30 T cell receptor beta chains derived from one specimen sequenced in a study of blood T cell repertoires in COVID-19. The method was immunoSEQ multiplex PCR; TCRdb's version includes in-frame clones alone and lacks a portion of them. The sample holds 300,000 to 350,000 clones, roughly 87% seen once. Source material: peripheral blood. The receptors were sampled from a woman in her sixties with COVID-19, enrolled during active disease.

This sequence joins TRBV7-8 and TRBJ1-4; 7 bases map to TRBD1. Germline V gives CDR1 SGHVS, CDR2 FQNEAQ. J was trimmed by 8 bases and V by 5 bases; bases with no gene match: 8. CDR3 length equals 14 residues. CDR3 loop: CASSRQGIREKLFF. CDR3 nucleotide sequence: TGTGCCAGCAGCAGACAGGGCATTCGGGAAAAACTGTTTTTT. The whole variable domain, remainder taken from reference TRBV7-8 and TRBJ1-4, is GAGVSQSPRYKVAKRGQDVALRCDPISGHVSLFWYQQALGQGPEFLTYFQNEAQLDKSGLPSDRFFAERPEGSVSTLKIQRTQQEDSAVYLCASSRQGIREKLFFGSGTQLSVL.

This sequence joins TRBV7-9 and TRBJ2-7; possibly TRBD1 for D (5 bases). Germline V gene lookup returns CDR1 SEHNR and CDR2 FQNEAQ (reference sequence). Trimming left V 4 bases short and J 2 bases short, with 9 bases between. There are 13 residues in the CDR3. CDR3 coding DNA: TGTGCCAGCAGCTCCGACAGCACCTACGAGCAGTACTTC. Amino acid sequence: CASSSDSTYEQYF.

The chain uses TRBV7-3 and TRBJ1-2; no definite D call. The CDR3 spans 15 residues. Trimming removed 1 base from V and 1 base from J, with 10 bases in between. CDR1 SGHTA and CDR2 FQGTGA come from the germline V gene. The CDR3 DNA reads as TGTGCCAGCAGCTTAAACCCGGGAAGTAACTATGGCTACACCTTC. It translates to CASSLNPGSNYGYTF.

The sample holds one count of this clone. The chain employs TRBV19 and TRBJ1-1; D remains ambiguous. The V gene lost 10 bases and the J gene lost 1 base, with 7 bases spanning the gap. The CDR3 is 11 residues long. In germline, CDR1 is LNHDA, CDR2 SQIVND (reference sequence). CDR3 coding DNA: TGTGCCATTCGGGGGAACACTGAAGCTTTCTTT. It encodes CAIRGNTEAFF. Together with reference TRBV19 and TRBJ1-1, the CDR3 gives the full variable domain: DGGITQSPKYLFRKEGQNVTLSCEQNLNHDAMYWYRQDPGQGLRLIYYSQIVNDFQKGDIAEGYSVSREKKESFPLTVTSAQKNPTAFYLCAIRGNTEAFFGQGTRLTVV.

V and J are TRBV6-1 and TRBJ1-5, with 8 bases matching TRBD1. Germline trimming cut 3 bases from V and 2 bases from J; bases unmatched to any gene: 6. The CDR3 is made up of 16 amino acids. CDR1 MNHNS and CDR2 SASEGT come from the germline V gene. The DNA of the CDR3 is TGTGCCAGCAGTGACCCGACAGGGGTAGGCAATCAGCCCCAGCATTTT. Translated: CASSDPTGVGNQPQHF.

The J gene is TRBJ2-7, the V gene TRBV7-3; a weak D match, TRBD2 (7 bases). Per the germline V gene, CDR1 is SGHTA and CDR2 is FQGTGA. V gave up 2 bases and J gave up 6 bases, with 11 bases separating them. CDR3 length: 13 residues. CDR3 coding DNA: TGTGCCAGCAGCTTAGAGGGGGGGGCCGAGCAGTACTTC. This codes for CASSLEGGAEQYF.

The chain links TRBV7-9 to TRBJ1-1; D uncertain. Deletions cut 1 base from V and 2 bases from J, with 11 bases between. CDR1 SEHNR and CDR2 FQNEAQ come from the germline V gene (reference sequence). This CDR3 comprises 15 residues. CDR3 protein: CASSLGVQPNTEAFF. The DNA of the CDR3 is TGTGCCAGCAGCTTAGGCGTTCAACCAAACACTGAAGCTTTCTTT.

This chain connects TRBV4-2 to TRBJ2-1; 7 positions match TRBD2. With 4 bases clipped from V and 4 bases from J, the junction kept 10 bases outside the gene matches. Germline loops: CDR1 LGHNA, CDR2 YNFKEQ. This CDR3 has 16 amino acids. DNA of the CDR3: TGTGCCAGCAGCCCCAATGGGCTAGCGGATTACAATGAGCAGTTCTTC. Translating it yields CASSPNGLADYNEQFF.

The J gene is TRBJ1-2, the V gene TRBV14; D gene uncertain. Trimming took 0 bases from V and 8 from J, leaving 7 bases between them. This CDR3 contains 12 residues. Germline V lookup: CDR1 SGHDN, CDR2 FVKESK. The CDR3 DNA follows: TGTGCCAGCAGCCAAGATTCCCGGGGCTACACCTTC. Translation gives CASSQDSRGYTF.

The chain uses TRBV5-4 and TRBJ1-1; unclear D gene. V was shortened by 1 base and J by 3 bases, with 10 bases between the two germline ends. Per germline, CDR1 SGHNT and CDR2 YYREEE (reference sequence). The CDR3 sequence is 14 residues long. This CDR3 reads CASSLRGGDTEAFF. The CDR3 bases are TGTGCCAGCAGCTTGCGGGGAGGAGACACTGAAGCTTTCTTT.

This chain joins TRBV6-6 and TRBJ2-3; tentative D call: TRBD1 (5 bases). The CDR3 has 16 residues. Trimming cost V 0 bases and J 6 bases, with 16 bases left between them. Germline CDR1 reads MNHNY; CDR2 reads SVGAGI (reference sequence). In DNA form, the CDR3 reads TGTGCCAGCAGTTACTCGGTGCTCAGGGTGTCGGATACGCAGTATTTT. This codes for CASSYSVLRVSDTQYF.

The J gene is TRBJ1-2, the V gene TRBV5-4; D perhaps matches TRBD1 (5 bases). The V and J ends lost 4 bases and 3 bases respectively, with 16 bases between them. Looked up from germline, CDR1 is SGHNT and CDR2 is YYREEE (reference sequence). The CDR3 totals 15 residues. The CDR3 loop is CASSVYQGPHYGYTF. The CDR3 DNA follows: TGTGCCAGCAGCGTATATCAGGGTCCCCACTATGGCTACACCTTC.

This chain uses TRBV28 with TRBJ1-3; 9 bases map to TRBD1. Germline CDR1 is MDHEN and CDR2 is SYDVKM. The V and J ends lost 4 bases and 6 bases, in that order; junction bases with no gene match: 1. The CDR3 spans 13 residues. CDR3 nucleotide sequence: TGTGCCAGCAGTTGGACAGGGGAAAACACCATATATTTT. Its translation: CASSWTGENTIYF.

J is TRBJ1-6 and V is TRBV19, with TRBD1 matching over 8 bases. Trimming took 6 bases from V and 9 from J; bases not matched to a gene: 10. The CDR3 contains 15 residues. Per the germline V gene, CDR1 is LNHDA and CDR2 is SQIVND (reference sequence). The CDR3 region has the DNA TGTGCCAGTAGAACCCAGACAGGGGCAGGTTCACCCCTCCACTTT. Its protein is CASRTQTGAGSPLHF.

V usage is TRBV2 and J usage is TRBJ1-5, with TRBD1 matching over 7 bases. Germline V lookup: CDR1 SNHLY, CDR2 FYNNEI. The junction had 5 bases not matched to a gene; V was cut back by 1 base and J by 8 bases. The CDR3 spans 14 residues. The CDR3 loop is CASSEERGPEPQHF. DNA of the CDR3: TGTGCCAGCAGTGAAGAAAGGGGGCCTGAGCCCCAGCATTTT.

The chain has TRBV11-2 and TRBJ2-5, with D unresolved. The CDR3 totals 13 residues. CDR1 SGHAT and CDR2 FQNNGV come from the germline V gene. Trimming took off 2 bases at V and 4 bases at J, with 8 bases between the two ends. CDR3 nucleotides: TGTGCCAGCAGCTTATATCCGGGAGAGACCCAGTACTTC. Translating gives CASSLYPGETQYF.

The chain is built from TRBV5-6 and TRBJ2-1, with TRBD2 matching 13 bases. This CDR3 comprises 17 residues. The trim removed 3 bases at V and 5 bases at J, leaving 8 bases unmatched. Germline-derived CDR1 and CDR2 are SGHDT and YYEEEE. CDR3 region: CASSSVLAGGTNNEQFF. The CDR3 DNA sequence: TGTGCCAGCAGCTCCGTACTAGCGGGGGGGACCAACAATGAGCAGTTCTTC.

The chain uses TRBV15 and TRBJ2-7; tentatively, D is TRBD1 (6 bases). From germline, CDR1 is LNHNV and CDR2 YYDKDF (reference sequence). Between the trimmed V and J ends, which lost 5 bases and 11 bases, there was a span of 19 bases. The CDR3 runs 13 residues. CDR3 protein: CATSQKTGIQEYF. The DNA for the CDR3 is TGTGCCACCAGCCAAAAAACAGGGATCCAAGAGTACTTC. The variable domain in full, with the rest retrieved from reference TRBV15 and TRBJ2-7, is DAMVIQNPRYQVTQFGKPVTLSCSQTLNHNVMYWYQQKSSQAPKLLFHYYDKDFNNEADTPDNFQSRRPNTSFCFLDIRSPGLGDTAMYLCATSQKTGIQEYFGPGTRLTVT.

V is TRBV7-2 and J is TRBJ2-5, with a tentative D call TRBD1 (5 bases). The germline V and J ends were trimmed by 0 bases and 1 base, with 12 bases remaining between them. The CDR3 is 16 residues long. Germline V gene data show CDR1 as SGHTA and CDR2 as FQGNSA. The DNA for the CDR3 is TGTGCCAGCAGCTTAGCTCTAACAGGAGCCCAAGAGACCCAGTACTTC. Translation gives CASSLALTGAQETQYF.

The DNA of the CDR3 is TGTGCCAGCACAGGGTTAGTTAACTATGGCTACACCTTC. Translating it yields CASTGLVNYGYTF. The chain links TRBV6-6 to TRBJ1-2; a possible D gene is TRBD1 (5 bases). The CDR3 is 13 amino acids. V dropped 7 bases and J dropped 1 base, with 10 bases sitting between them. Looked up from germline, CDR1 is MNHNY and CDR2 is SVGAGI (reference sequence).

The chain joins TRBV6-5 to TRBJ2-7; 7 bases are a match to TRBD1. The CDR3 spans 12 residues. The ends lost 6 bases at V and 7 bases at J; junction bases unmatched: 6. CDR1 and CDR2 (germline): MNHEY, SVGAGI. The CDR3 sequence: CASSSGGWEQYF. The CDR3 DNA is TGTGCCAGCAGCTCAGGGGGTTGGGAGCAGTACTTC.

The chain recombines TRBV4-2 with TRBJ1-2, with 9 nucleotides matching TRBD1. CDR3 length: 17 residues. Trimming at V came to 0 bases and at J to 7 bases, leaving 12 bases not matched to a gene. Germline V lookup: CDR1 LGHNA, CDR2 YNFKEQ. CDR3 sequence (DNA): TGTGCCAGCAGCCAAGAAAAACAGGGGGCGGGCAGAGGTGGCTACACCTTC. Amino acids: CASSQEKQGAGRGGYTF.

The V call is TRBV3-1 (or the pseudogene TRBV3-2), the J call TRBJ2-7, with 12 nucleotides matching TRBD2. Germline CDR1 reads LGHDT; CDR2 reads YNNKEL (reference sequence). Trimming cost V 3 bases and J 4 bases; bases outside gene matches: 4. The CDR3 covers 15 residues. The CDR3 region is CASSHRTSGAYEQYF. The CDR3 DNA is TGTGCCAGCAGCCACAGGACTAGCGGGGCTTACGAGCAGTACTTC.

V and J are TRBV29-1 and TRBJ1-1; 8 bases are shared with TRBD1. The germline gives CDR1 SQVTM, CDR2 ANQGSEA. V dropped 5 bases and J dropped 1; count of bases not matched to a gene: 6. CDR3 length equals 14 residues. The CDR3 bases are TGCAGCGTTCTAGGACAGGGAGGGAACACTGAAGCTTTCTTT. Translation: CSVLGQGGNTEAFF.

This chain links TRBV2 with TRBJ2-5; D possibly corresponds to TRBD1 (5 bases). Germline loops: CDR1 SNHLY, CDR2 FYNNEI. The CDR3 contains 16 residues. Trimming took 6 bases from V and 0 from J, leaving 17 bases between them. The CDR3: CASSQIQAPYQETQYF. The CDR3 coding sequence is TGTGCCAGCAGCCAAATACAGGCCCCGTACCAAGAGACCCAGTACTTC.

The chain has TRBV18 and TRBJ1-3, with 7 positions matching TRBD1. The ends lost 0 bases at V and 6 bases at J; junction bases unmatched: 5. CDR1 is KGHSH and CDR2 is LQKENI in the germline V gene. The CDR3 consists of 15 residues. The CDR3, as DNA: TGTGCCAGCTCACCACCGGGAAAGGGGGCAAACACCATATATTTT. This gives the protein CASSPPGKGANTIYF.

The V gene is TRBV5-1, the J gene TRBJ2-3; TRBD1 aligns across 7 bases. This CDR3 contains 15 residues. J gave up 4 bases and V 0 bases, and 5 bases lay outside the gene matches. The germline CDR1 and CDR2 sequences are SGHRS and YFSETQ. CDR3 sequence (DNA): TGCGCCAGCAGCTTGGGACAGGGAGTCTCAGATACGCAGTATTTT. This codes for CASSLGQGVSDTQYF.

The genes are TRBV5-4 and TRBJ1-2; a possible D gene is TRBD1 (6 bases). The germline gives CDR1 SGHNT, CDR2 YYREEE (reference sequence). Trimming took 0 bases from V and 1 from J, leaving 13 bases between them. This CDR3 is built from 16 residues. The CDR3 nucleotides are TGTGCCAGCAGCTTGGGAGGGGGAGTAGGTAACTATGGCTACACCTTC. This codes for CASSLGGGVGNYGYTF.

The rearrangement links TRBV19 to TRBJ2-7; TRBD1 agrees at 8 bases. CDR3 length: 14 amino acids. Germline-derived CDR1 and CDR2 are LNHDA and SQIVND (reference sequence). V lost 2 bases, J lost 6 bases, and 6 bases stayed unmatched. CDR3 amino acids: CASSIRTGFTEQYF. CDR3 sequence (DNA): TGTGCCAGTAGTATAAGGACAGGGTTCACCGAGCAGTACTTC.

The chain employs TRBV18 and TRBJ1-6; D is possibly TRBD1 (5 bases). V lost 4 bases, J lost 7 bases, and 11 bases lay in between. The CDR3 is 14 residues long. The germline CDR1 and CDR2 sequences are KGHSH and LQKENI. The CDR3 reads CASSQDTTNSPLHF. CDR3 in DNA: TGTGCCAGCTCACAGGACACCACGAATTCACCCCTCCACTTT.